These 14 T cell receptor beta chains share one sample of origin, sequenced in a study of blood T cells in healthy people across ages. For the second PCR, which ran for roughly 7 to 11 cycles, a sample-barcoded 5' primer and a J-beta primer mix were used. TCRdb re-derived calls from the 5' RACE reads in MiXCR, one entry per CDR3 protein. The sample carries roughly 730,000 distinct CDR3 sequences, more than 50% recorded once. Sequencing was done on a sample of blood. These receptors were obtained from a man aged 40-49 years in good health.

This sequence joins TRBV4-1 and TRBJ2-1; possibly TRBD1 or TRBD2 for D (5 bases each). Trimming removed 1 base at V and 0 bases at J, with 10 bases between. This CDR3 comprises 16 residues. The germline CDR1 and CDR2 sequences are MGHRA and YSYEKL. CDR3 DNA: TGCGCCAGCAGCCAAGGGGACCACAGCTCCTACAATGAGCAGTTCTTC. This encodes CASSQGDHSSYNEQFF.

The V and J genes are TRBV5-1 and TRBJ2-1; 13 bases are a match to TRBD2. This CDR3 has 17 amino acids. Looked up from germline, CDR1 is SGHRS and CDR2 is YFSETQ. Trimming at V came to 2 bases and at J to 5 bases, leaving 7 bases not matched to a gene. In DNA form, the CDR3 reads TGCGCCAGCAGCTTAATCGGGACTAGCGGGGCAAACAATGAGCAGTTCTTC. Amino acids: CASSLIGTSGANNEQFF. Combining the CDR3 with reference TRBV5-1 and TRBJ2-1 gives the whole variable domain KAGVTQTPRYLIKTRGQQVTLSCSPISGHRSVSWYQQTPGQGLQFLFEYFSETQRNKGNFPGRFSGRQFSNSRSEMNVSTLELGDSALYLCASSLIGTSGANNEQFFGPGTRLTVL.

In this sample, this clonotype turned up once. The chain recombines TRBV20-1 with TRBJ2-1, with 14 bases aligning to TRBD2. Germline-derived CDR1 and CDR2 are DFQATT and SNEGSKA (reference sequence). The CDR3 contains 16 residues. Losses at the gene ends were 6 bases for V and 7 bases for J; bases not matched to a gene: 11. The CDR3 DNA reads as TGCAGTGCGGGACTAGCGGGAGCCCTACCCGGAAATGAGCAGTTCTTC. Amino acid sequence: CSAGLAGALPGNEQFF.

The rearrangement links TRBV6-5 to TRBJ2-2; 8 bases are shared with TRBD1. Per germline, CDR1 MNHEY and CDR2 SVGAGI. This CDR3 has 15 amino acids. V was clipped by 6 bases and J by 3 bases; unmatched bases: 6. CDR3 DNA: TGTGCCAGCAGCGGGGGACAGGAATACACCGGGGAGCTGTTTTTT. Amino acid sequence: CASSGGQEYTGELFF.

This clonotype was recorded only once. One end of the junction fails to match germline, which may point to a read error. The rearrangement uses TRBV2 and TRBJ1-6; D is ambiguous. Germline V gene lookup returns CDR1 SNHLY and CDR2 FYNNEI. The CDR3 has 14 amino acids. The DNA for the CDR3 is TGTGCTACCAGCGGTGCCAGGAATAATTCATCCCTCCACTTT. It specifies CATSGARNNSSLHF.

This chain uses TRBV20-1 with TRBJ2-4; 8 bases fit TRBD1. The J call is in doubt because the DNA end fits TRBJ2-7 better. The CDR3 is made up of 14 amino acids. Looked up from germline, CDR1 is DFQATT and CDR2 is SNEGSKA (reference sequence). The DNA of the CDR3 is TGCAGTGCCAAGGGCGACGGACAGGGTTACGAGCAGTACTTC. Its protein is CSAKGDGQGYEQYF.

This clonotype was seen only a few times. The chain employs TRBV11-2 and TRBJ1-4, with D possibly being TRBD1 (6 bases). V was shortened by 1 base and J by 7 bases, with 7 bases between the two germline ends. The length of the CDR3 is 13 residues. Germline V gives CDR1 SGHAT, CDR2 FQNNGV. The CDR3 DNA is TGTGCCAGCAGCTTAGCCAGGGGTGAAAAACTGTTTTTT. Its protein is CASSLARGEKLFF.

This clonotype occurred once. The CDR3 DNA reads as TGTGCCTGGAGTGTACTTGGAGAAAAACTGTTTTTT. It yields the protein CAWSVLGEKLFF. The V gene is TRBV30, the J gene TRBJ1-4, with D unresolved. The CDR3 length is 12 residues. V lost 0 bases and J lost 8, with 7 bases in between. From germline, CDR1 is GTSNPN and CDR2 SVGIG (reference sequence).

A few counts support this clonotype. The gene calls are TRBV24-1 and TRBJ1-5; D is unclear. Trimming took 4 bases from V and 4 from J, leaving 10 bases between them. CDR3 size: 14 residues. Germline assignment: CDR1 KGHDR and CDR2 SFDVKD. DNA of the CDR3: TGTGCCACCAGTGACCCCGACGTTAATCAGCCCCAGCATTTT. Translation gives CATSDPDVNQPQHF.

The rearrangement joins TRBV6-5 to TRBJ1-4; D is undetermined. Germline-derived CDR1 and CDR2 are MNHEY and SVGAGI. The CDR3 has 15 amino acids. Trimming took 5 bases from V and 1 from J, leaving 11 bases between them. CDR3 in amino acids: CASSLKGVTNEKLFF. The CDR3 DNA is TGTGCCAGCAGTCTTAAAGGAGTAACTAATGAAAAACTGTTTTTT.

This chain joins TRBV29-1 and TRBJ2-3; possibly TRBD1 or TRBD2 for D (6 bases each). The germline V gene has CDR1 SQVTM and CDR2 ANQGSEA. Trimming took 0 bases from V and 5 from J, leaving 12 bases between them. The length of the CDR3 is 14 residues. The DNA for the CDR3 is TGCAGCGTTGAAGATGGGGGCGGGATAGATACGCAGTATTTT. Amino acid sequence: CSVEDGGGIDTQYF.

This clonotype was observed a handful of times. This chain links TRBV12-3 or TRBV12-4 with TRBJ2-4; the D gene is possibly TRBD2 (6 bases). V was cut by 3 bases and J by 4 bases, with 16 bases left in between. CDR3 size: 16 residues. The CDR3 is CASSFRGGELKNIQYF. CDR3 nucleotide sequence: TGTGCCAGCAGTTTTCGGGGCGGGGAACTAAAAAACATTCAGTACTTC.

This clonotype appeared once. V is TRBV4-1 and J is TRBJ2-3; D not certain. Trimming took off 0 bases at V and 2 bases at J, with 15 bases between the two ends. This CDR3 contains 17 residues. Germline CDR1 reads MGHRA; CDR2 reads YSYEKL. Here the CDR3 DNA reads TGCGCCAGCAGCCAAGAGGGGAATGCAGAGGCCACAGATACGCAGTATTTT. It codes for CASSQEGNAEATDTQYF.

This clonotype came up once. The chain carries TRBV11-3 and TRBJ1-2; D unresolved. CDR1 and CDR2 from the germline V gene are SGHNT and YENEEA. Trimming pared 5 bases from V and 7 bases from J, leaving 11 bases between. The CDR3 extends over 12 amino acids. The CDR3 region has the DNA TGTGCCAGCAGCCAAGAAGGAGTTGGCTACACCTTC. Translation: CASSQEGVGYTF. Together with reference TRBV11-3 and TRBJ1-2, the CDR3 gives the full variable domain: EAGVVQSPRYKIIEKKQPVAFWCNPISGHNTLYWYLQNLGQGPELLIRYENEEAVDDSQLPKDRFSAERLKGVDSTLKIQPAELGDSAVYLCASSQEGVGYTFGSGTRLTVV.